The 32 T cell receptor beta chains below were found in one sample sequenced in a study of blood T cell repertoires in COVID-19. Repertoires were generated with immunoSEQ multiplex PCR, while TCRdb's copy carries only in-frame clones and drops some. The sample holds approximately 260,000 clones, around 92% seen once. The sequenced material came from PBMCs or T cells enriched from blood (not recorded which). The receptors originated from a woman between 55 and 75 years old who had recovered from COVID-19.

V gene TRBV20-1 combines with J gene TRBJ1-4; D is uncertain. The CDR3 consists of 13 residues. Trimming pared 3 bases from V and 5 bases from J, leaving 10 bases between. Germline lookup yields CDR1 DFQATT and CDR2 SNEGSKA (reference sequence). CDR3 coding DNA: TGCAGTGCTAGTGGTACAGCAAATGAAAAACTGTTTTTT. This codes for CSASGTANEKLFF.

This chain joins TRBV19 and TRBJ1-5, with 10 bases lining up with TRBD1. With 2 bases clipped from V and 5 bases from J, the junction kept 3 bases outside the gene matches. CDR1 and CDR2 from the germline V gene are LNHDA and SQIVND (reference sequence). CDR3 length equals 15 residues. CDR3 in DNA: TGTGCCAGTAGTATAACGACAGGGGGCTATCAGCCCCAGCATTTT. It yields the protein CASSITTGGYQPQHF.

This chain links TRBV21-1 with TRBJ2-3; TRBD2 was called by the table and not checked on the DNA. TRBV21-1 is an annotated pseudogene. The CDR3 has 18 amino acids. The CDR3 here is CASSHSRSAGGTTDTQYF. The CDR3 region has the DNA TGTGCCAGCAGCCACTCCCGGTCGGCGGGAGGCACCACAGATACGCAGTATTTT.

Only one count was recorded for this clone. The rearrangement links TRBV9 to TRBJ1-1; perhaps TRBD1 as D (6 bases). Trimming shortened V by 4 bases and J by 0 bases, and 16 bases separated the two germline ends. Looked up from germline, CDR1 is SGDLS and CDR2 is YYNGEE. The length of the CDR3 is 16 residues. The CDR3 reads CASSLGGGDLNTEAFF. The CDR3 DNA is TGTGCCAGCAGCCTCGGGGGGGGCGATTTGAACACTGAAGCTTTCTTT.

This chain joins TRBV5-1 and TRBJ1-2; perhaps TRBD1 as D (6 bases). The CDR3 consists of 14 residues. Germline V gives CDR1 SGHRS, CDR2 YFSETQ. V dropped 0 bases and J dropped 3 bases, with 9 bases sitting between them. The DNA of the CDR3 is TGCGCCAGCAGCTTGGGTGGGGGCCACTATGGCTACACCTTC. Translated, it gives CASSLGGGHYGYTF.

V is TRBV9 and J is TRBJ2-2; a weak D match, TRBD1 (6 bases). Trimming removed 4 bases at V and 4 bases at J, with 17 bases between. The germline gives CDR1 SGDLS, CDR2 YYNGEE. The CDR3 runs 16 residues. Written as DNA, the CDR3 is TGTGCCAGCAGCACCCAAAAACAGGGAACCACCGGGGAGCTGTTTTTT. Protein sequence: CASSTQKQGTTGELFF.

The chain combines TRBV5-1 with TRBJ1-1; D gene uncertain. V was pared by 2 bases and J by 0 bases, with 5 bases between. The CDR3 is 13 amino acids. CDR1 is SGHRS and CDR2 is YFSETQ in the germline V gene. The CDR3 sequence is CASSFGMNTEAFF. The CDR3 DNA follows: TGCGCCAGCAGCTTCGGGATGAACACTGAAGCTTTCTTT.

J is TRBJ2-1 and V is TRBV19; 10 bases match TRBD1. The CDR3 has 13 amino acids. V shed 6 bases, J shed 8 bases, and the junction held 4 bases outside the gene matches. The V gene's germline CDR1 is LNHDA and CDR2 SQIVND (reference sequence). CDR3 DNA: TGTGCCAGTAGGGGACAGGGGCGGTATGAGCAGTTCTTC. It translates to CASRGQGRYEQFF.

The rearrangement uses TRBV10-3 and TRBJ1-1; 9 bases line up with TRBD1. V shed 6 bases and J 5 bases; nucleotides not matched to a gene: 7. There are 14 residues in the CDR3. CDR1 and CDR2 (germline): ENHRY, SYGVKD. CDR3 residues: CAIRSGTGSTEAFF. CDR3 DNA: TGTGCCATCAGAAGCGGGACAGGGAGTACTGAAGCTTTCTTT.

The gene calls are TRBV11-3 and TRBJ2-7; 9 bases align to TRBD1. The CDR3 extends over 16 amino acids. CDR1 and CDR2 from the germline V gene are SGHNT and YENEEA. V lost 0 bases, J lost 0 bases, and 3 bases stayed unmatched. CDR3 coding DNA: TGTGCCAGCAGCTTAGACCCGGACAGGGGCTCCTACGAGCAGTACTTC. This encodes CASSLDPDRGSYEQYF.

In DNA, the CDR3 is TGCGCCAGCAAGGACCAGGGGGCGTTCGCTGGGGCCAACGTCCTGACTTTC. This sequence encodes CASKDQGAFAGANVLTF. The chain links TRBV10-2 to TRBJ2-6; 8 bases map to TRBD1. Germline CDR1 WSHSY, CDR2 SAAADI. Trimming cost V 7 bases and J 2 bases; bases outside gene matches: 10. There are 17 residues in the CDR3.

The chain employs TRBV2 and TRBJ2-2; 12 bases are shared with TRBD2. Germline V lookup: CDR1 SNHLY, CDR2 FYNNEI. The CDR3 has 15 amino acids. With V trimmed by 6 bases and J by 7 bases, 6 bases remained unmatched. The DNA for the CDR3 is TGTGCCAGCAGCGGACTAGCGGGAATCAACGGGGAGCTGTTTTTT. It encodes CASSGLAGINGELFF.

CDR3 nucleotides: TGTGCCAGCAGCCAAGGTTACAGGGATCATCAGCCCCAGCATTTT. Translation: CASSQGYRDHQPQHF. This chain links TRBV3-1 (or the pseudogene TRBV3-2) with TRBJ1-5, with D possibly TRBD1 on 6 matching bases. Per the germline V gene, CDR1 is LGHDT and CDR2 is YNNKEL (reference sequence). This CDR3 comprises 15 residues. Trimming shortened V by 1 base and J by 5 bases, and 12 bases separated the two germline ends.

The V gene is TRBV19, the J gene TRBJ2-2; unclear D gene. V was cut by 8 bases and J by 0 bases, with 10 bases left in between. The CDR3 totals 14 residues. CDR1 and CDR2 (germline): LNHDA, SQIVND (reference sequence). The CDR3 region has the DNA TGTGCCAGTTCGTTCGTCGCGAACACCGGGGAGCTGTTTTTT. Translating gives CASSFVANTGELFF.

The rearrangement uses TRBV7-3 and TRBJ2-1, with 8 nucleotides matching TRBD2. CDR3 length: 13 amino acids. V shed 5 bases, J shed 7 bases, and the junction held 4 bases outside the gene matches. Per the germline V gene, CDR1 is SGHTA and CDR2 is FQGTGA. CDR3 residues: CASSAPSGNEQFF. CDR3 nucleotides: TGTGCCAGCAGCGCCCCTAGCGGGAATGAGCAGTTCTTC.

V gene TRBV28 combines with J gene TRBJ1-5, with unresolved D. V shed 7 bases and J shed 1 base, with 11 bases lying between them. CDR1 MDHEN and CDR2 SYDVKM come from the germline V gene. CDR3 size: 14 residues. CDR3 bases: TGTGCCAGCAATGGGGAGGTCAGCAATCAGCCCCAGCATTTT. Encoded protein: CASNGEVSNQPQHF.

The V gene is TRBV24-1, the J gene TRBJ2-1; weak D call: TRBD2 (5 bases). Trimming pared 3 bases from V and 8 bases from J, leaving 13 bases between. Germline-derived CDR1 and CDR2 are KGHDR and SFDVKD. The CDR3 spans 14 residues. CDR3 amino acids: CATSDLLGSDEQFF. As DNA, the CDR3 is TGTGCCACCAGTGATCTACTAGGGTCGGATGAGCAGTTCTTC.

The V gene is TRBV24-1, the J gene TRBJ2-3, with 10 bases matching TRBD2. CDR3 length: 18 residues. Trimming took 3 bases from V and 2 from J; bases not matched to a gene: 10. The germline V gene encodes CDR1 KGHDR and CDR2 SFDVKD. CDR3 in amino acids: CATSDRSRLAGSTDTQYF. The DNA for the CDR3 is TGTGCCACCAGTGATAGGTCGAGACTAGCGGGTTCCACAGATACGCAGTATTTT.

This chain links TRBV11-2 with TRBJ1-6; the D is unclear. From germline, CDR1 is SGHAT and CDR2 FQNNGV. The CDR3 loop spans 15 amino acids. Trimming left V 2 bases short and J 0 bases short, with 5 bases between. CDR3 region: CASSLWSSYNSPLHF. The CDR3 DNA reads as TGTGCCAGCAGCTTATGGAGCTCCTATAATTCACCCCTCCACTTT.

Here the CDR3 reads CASSASIVFYEQYF. The CDR3 DNA reads TGTGCCAGCAGCGCATCGATAGTCTTCTACGAGCAGTACTTC. The V and J genes are TRBV6-6 and TRBJ2-7; D gene unclear. The V and J ends lost 6 bases and 3 bases respectively, with 15 bases between them. The V gene's germline CDR1 is MNHNY and CDR2 SVGAGI (reference sequence). This CDR3 spans 14 amino acids.

The chain uses TRBV4-2 and TRBJ1-2, with 8 nucleotides matching TRBD1. The V gene's germline CDR1 is LGHNA and CDR2 YNFKEQ. The CDR3 spans 15 residues. J lost 5 bases, V lost 0 bases, and 5 bases had no gene match. The CDR3 DNA reads TGTGCCAGCAGCCAAGACACGGGACAGGCTTATGGCTACACCTTC. Translation: CASSQDTGQAYGYTF.

The chain has TRBV7-9 and TRBJ2-2; 8 positions match TRBD1. V was clipped by 4 bases and J by 3 bases; unmatched bases: 7. CDR1 is SEHNR and CDR2 is FQNEAQ in the germline V gene (reference sequence). This CDR3 contains 16 residues. In DNA, the CDR3 is TGTGCCAGCAGCTGGCCCGGACAGGGATACACCGGGGAGCTGTTTTTT. Residues: CASSWPGQGYTGELFF.

The chain's CDR3 is CASRRGGNSPLHF. Here the CDR3 DNA reads TGTGCCAGCAGGCGGGGAGGAAACTCACCCCTCCACTTT. The V gene is TRBV27, the J gene TRBJ1-6, with D unclear. Between the trimmed V and J ends, which lost 6 bases and 10 bases, there was a span of 13 bases. The CDR3 spans 13 residues. CDR1 MNHEY and CDR2 SMNVEV come from the germline V gene (reference sequence).

The chain recombines TRBV30 with TRBJ2-7, with 10 bases that match TRBD2. The CDR3 has 13 amino acids. CDR1 GTSNPN and CDR2 SVGIG come from the germline V gene (reference sequence). Trimming removed 5 bases from V and 5 bases from J; junction bases left unmatched: 6. DNA of the CDR3: TGTGCCTGGTCGGCTAGCGGGAGAGACGAGCAGTACTTC. It is translated as CAWSASGRDEQYF.

The V gene is TRBV1, the J gene TRBJ1-2; the table's D call TRBD1 went unverified against the DNA. TRBV1 represents a pseudogene. The CDR3 is made up of 16 amino acids. CDR3 nucleotide sequence: TGCACCAGCAGCCAAGTTCCAGGACAGGGAGGCTATGGCTACACCTTC. This codes for CTSSQVPGQGGYGYTF.

This clone was counted a single time. The gene calls are TRBV30 and TRBJ2-5, with D tentatively TRBD2 (6 bases). The CDR3 sequence is 13 residues long. Trimming shortened V by 0 bases and J by 4 bases, and 9 bases separated the two germline ends. The V gene's germline CDR1 is GTSNPN and CDR2 SVGIG (reference sequence). This CDR3 is CAWSVQAGETQYF. Here the CDR3 DNA reads TGTGCCTGGAGTGTACAAGCGGGAGAGACCCAGTACTTC. The full variable domain, its missing parts supplied by reference TRBV30 and TRBJ2-5, is SQTIHQWPATLVQPVGSPLSLECTVEGTSNPNLYWYRQAAGRGLQLLFYSVGIGQISSEVPQNLSASRPQDRQFILSSKKLLLSDSGFYLCAWSVQAGETQYFGPGTRLLVL.

This chain links TRBV5-1 with TRBJ2-2; D remains unclear. The germline CDR1 and CDR2 sequences are SGHRS and YFSETQ. This CDR3 has 14 amino acids. The V end lost 0 bases, the J end lost 6 bases, and 9 bases lay between the germline ends. The CDR3 DNA sequence: TGCGCCAGCAGCTTGGGTGGAGCTTCCGGGGAGCTGTTTTTT. It encodes CASSLGGASGELFF.

In the case of this clone: Relative to the germline gene, one junction end is altered; a read error may explain this. This chain uses TRBV5-1 with TRBJ2-7; 8 bases map to TRBD1. The V gene's germline CDR1 is SGHRS and CDR2 YFSETQ. The CDR3 covers 11 residues. CDR3 bases: TGCGCCAGCAGCTCACCGGGACAGGAAGAATTC. Protein sequence: CASSSPGQEEF. Together with reference TRBV5-1 and TRBJ2-7, the CDR3 gives the full variable domain: KAGVTQTPRYLIKTRGQQVTLSCSPISGHRSVSWYQQTPGQGLQFLFEYFSETQRNKGNFPGRFSGRQFSNSRSEMNVSTLELGDSALYLCASSSPGQEEFGPGTRLTVT.

This sequence joins TRBV29-1 and TRBJ2-1; weak D call: TRBD2 (6 bases). The CDR3 has 13 residues. V shed 4 bases and J shed 8 bases, with 15 bases lying between them. CDR1 and CDR2 (germline): SQVTM, ANQGSEA. Here the CDR3 DNA reads TGCAGCGTTGGGGACTTCAAGGGCGATGAGCAGTTCTTC. Its protein product is CSVGDFKGDEQFF.

The CDR3 loop reads CASSLRDLGELFF. The CDR3 nucleotides are TGCGCCAGCAGCCTCAGGGATCTCGGGGAGCTGTTTTTT. The chain recombines TRBV5-1 with TRBJ2-2, with a tentative D call TRBD1 (5 bases). CDR3 size: 13 residues. The germline CDR1 and CDR2 sequences are SGHRS and YFSETQ. Between the trimmed V and J ends, which lost 4 bases and 7 bases, there was a span of 11 bases.

The gene calls are TRBV28 and TRBJ1-5; possible D gene TRBD1, 5 bases. Between the trimmed V and J ends, which lost 3 bases and 9 bases, there was a span of 9 bases. The CDR3 is 12 residues long. Germline assignment: CDR1 MDHEN and CDR2 SYDVKM. In nucleotides, the CDR3 is TGTGCCAGCAGTTTCGGGACTCGGCCCCAGCATTTT. Protein: CASSFGTRPQHF.

In DNA form, the CDR3 reads TGCGCCAGCAGCCGGACAGAGGCTAATGAAAAACTGTTTTTT. Its protein is CASSRTEANEKLFF. The chain has TRBV4-1 and TRBJ1-4, with a weak D call TRBD1 (6 bases). Trimming stripped 4 bases from V and 3 bases from J, with 9 bases between. The CDR3 has 14 amino acids. CDR1 and CDR2 (germline): MGHRA, YSYEKL.